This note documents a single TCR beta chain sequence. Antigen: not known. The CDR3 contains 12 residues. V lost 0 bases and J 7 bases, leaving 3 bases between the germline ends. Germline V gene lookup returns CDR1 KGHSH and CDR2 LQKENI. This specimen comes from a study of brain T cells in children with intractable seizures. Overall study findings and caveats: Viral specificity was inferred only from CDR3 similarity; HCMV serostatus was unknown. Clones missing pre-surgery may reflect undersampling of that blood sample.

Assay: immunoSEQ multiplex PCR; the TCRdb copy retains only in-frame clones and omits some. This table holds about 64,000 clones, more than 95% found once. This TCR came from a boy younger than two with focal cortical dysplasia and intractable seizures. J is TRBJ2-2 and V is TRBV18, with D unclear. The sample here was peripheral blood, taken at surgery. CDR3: CASSPPIGELFF. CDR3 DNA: TGTGCCAGCTCACCACCGATCGGGGAGCTGTTTTTT.